This passage covers 15 T cell receptor beta chains from one sample sequenced in a study of beta chain features in type 1 diabetes. The isolated RNA, all of it, was reverse transcribed, so expressed TCRB transcripts were what got sequenced. Assay used: immunoSEQ multiplex PCR; TCRdb lists only in-frame clones, some missing. The sample has about 160,000 clones; 7.5% to 10% are singletons. Sequences were obtained from central memory CD4+ T cells from blood. These receptors all stem from a young woman in good health.

This clone was detected only a few times. The chain joins TRBV7-9 to TRBJ2-5, with D possibly TRBD2 on 6 matching bases. CDR1 and CDR2 (germline): SEHNR, FQNEAQ (reference sequence). The CDR3 is 14 amino acids. The V end was cut by 5 bases, the J end by 2 bases, with 12 bases between. The CDR3 DNA reads TGTGCCAGCAGCCGGGGGTCAAATCAAGAGACCCAGTACTTC. The encoded protein is CASSRGSNQETQYF.

This clone was observed a few times. The gene calls are TRBV6-5 and TRBJ1-1; 7 bases align to TRBD1. CDR1 and CDR2 from the germline V gene are MNHEY and SVGAGI. The CDR3 loop spans 14 amino acids. The ends lost 4 bases at V and 5 bases at J; junction bases unmatched: 7. CDR3 region: CASSLRTGGTEAFF. CDR3 coding DNA: TGTGCCAGCAGTTTACGGACAGGAGGAACTGAAGCTTTCTTT.

This chain links TRBV5-1 with TRBJ2-1; D is unclear. The germline CDR1 and CDR2 sequences are SGHRS and YFSETQ. Trimming pared 0 bases from V and 4 bases from J, leaving 11 bases between. This CDR3 has 15 amino acids. For the CDR3, the DNA is TGCGCCAGCAGCTTGGAGACTTCAACTTACAATGAGCAGTTCTTC. Translating it yields CASSLETSTYNEQFF.

The chain links TRBV30 to TRBJ2-5, with 8 positions matching TRBD1. This CDR3 comprises 14 residues. The V gene's germline CDR1 is GTSNPN and CDR2 SVGIG (reference sequence). The V and J ends lost 3 bases and 2 bases, in that order; junction bases with no gene match: 5. CDR3 residues: CAWRRQGSQETQYF. The CDR3 DNA follows: TGTGCCTGGAGAAGACAGGGGAGTCAAGAGACCCAGTACTTC.

This clone showed up just a few times. The gene calls are TRBV7-2 and TRBJ2-3; D is possibly TRBD2 (5 bases). Germline values: CDR1 SGHTA, CDR2 FQGNSA. Trimming took off 0 bases at V and 6 bases at J, with 7 bases between the two ends. This CDR3 is 13 amino acids long. The CDR3 DNA reads TGTGCCAGCAGCTTAGCCGGGATGGATACGCAGTATTTT. It codes for CASSLAGMDTQYF.

The chain uses TRBV9 and TRBJ1-4, with 8 nucleotides matching TRBD1. Germline values: CDR1 SGDLS, CDR2 YYNGEE. J lost 7 bases, V lost 3 bases, and 8 bases had no gene match. This CDR3 region has 15 residues. Here the CDR3 DNA reads TGTGCCAGCAGCGGGGGACAGGATAGTAGTGAAAAACTGTTTTTT. Protein product: CASSGGQDSSEKLFF.

J is TRBJ1-2 and V is TRBV6-5, with a possible D match to TRBD1 (5 bases). The CDR3 extends over 14 amino acids. Germline CDR1 MNHEY, CDR2 SVGAGI. Trimming removed 0 bases at V and 1 base at J, with 6 bases between. In nucleotides, the CDR3 is TGTGCCAGCAGTTACTCACAGGTTAACTATGGCTACACCTTC. It is translated as CASSYSQVNYGYTF.

The gene calls are TRBV18 and TRBJ2-3; 9 bases are shared with TRBD2. V was clipped by 3 bases and J by 4 bases; unmatched bases: 8. Germline CDR1 is KGHSH and CDR2 is LQKENI. The CDR3 length is 16 residues. CDR3 amino acids: CASSPPLRGGADTQYF. Written as DNA, the CDR3 is TGTGCCAGCTCACCCCCTTTGCGGGGGGGCGCAGATACGCAGTATTTT.

The V call is TRBV29-1, the J call TRBJ2-1, with 8 bases matching TRBD1. Per germline, CDR1 SQVTM and CDR2 ANQGSEA. Unmatched junction bases numbered 13, after V lost 7 bases and J lost 2 bases. The CDR3 totals 16 residues. CDR3 residues: CSAQTSDREPYNEQFF. The CDR3 DNA is TGCAGCGCTCAAACCTCGGACAGGGAGCCCTACAATGAGCAGTTCTTC.

This clone was detected only a few times. V is TRBV2 and J is TRBJ1-2; 8 positions match TRBD1. There are 13 residues in the CDR3. Germline V gene data show CDR1 as SNHLY and CDR2 as FYNNEI. Trimming at V came to 8 bases and at J to 6 bases, leaving 8 bases not matched to a gene. The CDR3 is CASADRGVNGYTF. The CDR3 bases are TGTGCCAGCGCAGACAGGGGCGTTAATGGCTACACCTTC.

This chain joins TRBV7-9 and TRBJ2-7; 8 positions agree with TRBD2. The germline CDR1 and CDR2 sequences are SEHNR and FQNEAQ (reference sequence). Trimming at V came to 5 bases and at J to 1 base, leaving 4 bases not matched to a gene. The CDR3 contains 14 residues. The CDR3 loop reads CASSPGTRSYEQYF. The CDR3 DNA reads as TGTGCCAGCAGCCCCGGGACTAGGTCCTACGAGCAGTACTTC. The full variable domain, rest sourced from reference TRBV7-9 and TRBJ2-7, is DTGVSQNPRHKITKRGQNVTFRCDPISEHNRLYWYRQTLGQGPEFLTYFQNEAQLEKSRLLSDRFSAERPKGSFSTLEIQRTEQGDSAMYLCASSPGTRSYEQYFGPGTRLTVT.

This clone turned up a few times. The junction departs from germline at one end; a sequencing error may be responsible. The rearrangement uses TRBV10-2 and TRBJ1-1; D is undetermined. Germline CDR1 is WSHSY and CDR2 is SAAADI. The CDR3 is 13 amino acids. Here the CDR3 DNA reads TGCGCCGGCAGGAGAACAGTCAACACTGAAGCTTTCTTT. Its protein product is CAGRRTVNTEAFF.

The chain is built from TRBV30 and TRBJ2-5; the match to TRBD2 covers 10 bases. Germline V gene sequence: CDR1 GTSNPN, CDR2 SVGIG (reference sequence). J lost 3 bases, V lost 4 bases, and 8 bases had no gene match. This CDR3 contains 15 residues. This CDR3 is CAWIPQGTSEETQYF. The CDR3, as DNA: TGTGCCTGGATACCCCAGGGGACTAGCGAAGAGACCCAGTACTTC.

This clone was found a few times. The genes are TRBV12-5 and TRBJ1-1, with 12 bases fitting TRBD1. The V segment lost 4 bases and the J segment 4 bases; nucleotides outside the gene matches: 7. Germline values: CDR1 LGHNT, CDR2 FRNRAP. This CDR3 has 16 amino acids. Here the CDR3 DNA reads TGTGCTAGTGGTTCCCGGGGACAGGGGGCGTTCACTGAAGCTTTCTTT. Translated, it gives CASGSRGQGAFTEAFF.

The rearrangement links TRBV30 to TRBJ2-5; TRBD1 might be the D (5 bases). The better agreement between TRBJ2-7 and the DNA end casts doubt on the J call. The CDR3 runs 11 residues. In germline, CDR1 is GTSNPN, CDR2 SVGIG (reference sequence). CDR3 in DNA: TGTGCCTGGAGTAAGGGGTACGAGCAGTACTTC. Translation: CAWSKGYEQYF.